Below are 11 T cell receptor beta chains sequenced from a single sample in a study of vaccination and CD4 T cells after COVID-19. For these receptors, no antigen is known. Treatment indicated: approximately 11-day PBMC culture with coronavirus spike peptide pools or control peptides (ViraFEST assay). Cultured CD4+ T cells had their DNA profiled by the Oncomine TCR Beta short-read assay. TCRdb itself ran the PCR reads through MiXCR, one entry per CDR3 protein. The sample lists 9,500 to 15,000 distinct CDR3 sequences; roughly 51% were seen once. Sequenced sample: CD4+ T cells from blood, cultured in vitro. The origin of the receptors is a human donor who had recovered from COVID-19.

A few counts support this clonotype. CDR3 in DNA: TGCAGTGTAAGGGGGTGGCAAGAGACCCAGTACTTC. Its translation: CSVRGWQETQYF. The V and J genes are TRBV20-1 and TRBJ2-5; possible D gene TRBD1, 6 bases. The CDR3 has 12 amino acids. With 7 bases removed from V and 2 bases from J, the gap between germline ends came to 11 bases. From germline, CDR1 is DFQATT and CDR2 SNEGSKA (reference sequence).

This clonotype was detected a few times. The chain is built from TRBV4-1 and TRBJ1-6; D call uncertain. Germline V lookup: CDR1 MGHRA, CDR2 YSYEKL. Trimming cost V 1 base and J 4 bases, with 8 bases left between them. The length of the CDR3 is 15 residues. The CDR3 reads CASSQVTIYNSPLHF. CDR3 bases: TGCGCCAGCAGCCAAGTGACAATTTATAATTCACCCCTCCACTTT.

V gene TRBV2 combines with J gene TRBJ2-3; D is unclear. CDR3 length: 13 residues. V lost 4 bases to trimming and J lost 2 bases, with 7 bases between them. Germline CDR1 is SNHLY and CDR2 is FYNNEI. The CDR3 is CASSALVTDTQYF. The CDR3 region has the DNA TGTGCCAGCAGTGCGCTTGTCACAGATACGCAGTATTTT. Full variable domain (missing parts from reference TRBV2 and TRBJ2-3): EPEVTQTPSHQVTQMGQEVILRCVPISNHLYFYWYRQILGQKVEFLVSFYNNEISEKSEIFDDQFSVERPDGSNFTLKIRSTKLEDSAMYFCASSALVTDTQYFGPGTRLTVL.

The chain uses TRBV6-2 or TRBV6-3 and TRBJ1-6; D is uncertain. Looked up from germline, CDR1 is MNHEY and CDR2 is SVGEGT. The CDR3 sequence is 18 residues long. Trimming took off 6 bases at V and 4 bases at J, with 22 bases between the two ends. The DNA for the CDR3 is TGTGCCAGCAGCGAGCCCTTTCTTTCATTGGCTTATAATTCACCCCTCCACTTT. Amino acid sequence: CASSEPFLSLAYNSPLHF.

This clonotype showed up just a few times. This chain links TRBV6-4 with TRBJ2-2, with no clear D. The V end was cut by 3 bases, the J end by 4 bases, with 6 bases between. The CDR3 has 13 amino acids. The germline V gene has CDR1 MRHNA and CDR2 SNTAGT. The DNA of the CDR3 is TGTGCCAGCAGTGAGCAGTCCACCGGGGAGCTGTTTTTT. Translating gives CASSEQSTGELFF.

This clonotype was seen a handful of times. The genes are TRBV20-1 and TRBJ1-1, with 7 bases matching TRBD1. CDR3 length: 12 amino acids. The V gene end was trimmed by 5 bases and the J gene end by 3 bases; junction bases not matched to a gene: 3. CDR1 and CDR2 (germline): DFQATT, SNEGSKA (reference sequence). CDR3 sequence: CSAAQGDTEAFF. The CDR3 DNA reads as TGCAGTGCTGCCCAGGGGGACACTGAAGCTTTCTTT.

V gene TRBV6-2 or TRBV6-3 combines with J gene TRBJ1-2, with TRBD1 matching over 9 bases. The CDR3 extends over 15 amino acids. Looked up from germline, CDR1 is MNHEY and CDR2 is SVGEGT. Losses at the gene ends were 0 bases for V and 6 bases for J; bases not matched to a gene: 5. The CDR3 reads CASSYSGTGMDGYTF. The CDR3 region has the DNA TGTGCCAGCAGTTACTCCGGGACAGGGATGGATGGCTACACCTTC.

The chain is built from TRBV15 and TRBJ2-3; D is ambiguous. The germline CDR1 and CDR2 sequences are LNHNV and YYDKDF (reference sequence). V dropped 0 bases and J dropped 0 bases, with 16 bases sitting between them. CDR3 size: 18 residues. DNA of the CDR3: TGTGCCACCAGCAGAGATCGGTCCGGCGGTCCGAGCACAGATACGCAGTATTTT. This sequence encodes CATSRDRSGGPSTDTQYF.

The V call is TRBV19, the J call TRBJ1-2, with D unresolved. The CDR3 is made up of 13 amino acids. Germline CDR1 reads LNHDA; CDR2 reads SQIVND (reference sequence). Trimming shortened V by 5 bases and J by 7 bases, and 14 bases separated the two germline ends. The CDR3 nucleotides are TGTGCCAGTAGTGCCGAAGGTGGAAGTGGCTACACCTTC. It encodes CASSAEGGSGYTF.

The chain is built from TRBV20-1 and TRBJ2-5; D ambiguous. Per the germline V gene, CDR1 is DFQATT and CDR2 is SNEGSKA (reference sequence). This CDR3 region has 13 residues. The ends were cut back, 1 base at V and 2 bases at J, with 8 bases in the middle. The CDR3 region is CSARAQLQETQYF. The CDR3 DNA sequence: TGCAGTGCTAGAGCCCAACTACAAGAGACCCAGTACTTC.

This clonotype is medium-sized (0.01 to 0.1%) within its sample. This chain joins TRBV5-1 and TRBJ2-3; perhaps TRBD2 as D (5 bases). Germline loops: CDR1 SGHRS, CDR2 YFSETQ. This CDR3 contains 15 residues. V shed 0 bases and J shed 3 bases, with 11 bases lying between them. The CDR3 DNA reads TGCGCCAGCAGCTTGGAATTTCCGGGAACAGATACGCAGTATTTT. Protein sequence: CASSLEFPGTDTQYF.